This record concerns one T cell receptor beta chain sequence. Its antigen is currently unknown. The data derive from a study of OX40 agonist ivuxolimab in advanced cancers. For the study at large: Melanoma, hepatocellular carcinoma, head and neck or renal cell cancer occurred in dose-escalation patients.

On cycle 4 day 1 and cycle 7 day 1, as well as at baseline, blood was sampled. Findings and caveats of the study: In the expanded peripheral T cells, antigen specificity was never determined. Also showing low normalized T-cell clonal expansion were some of the nonresponders.

Generated by immunoSEQ multiplex PCR, the TCRdb table keeps only in-frame clones and is missing some. The table has tens of thousands of clones, 65% to 90% seen once. This CDR3 is 14 amino acids long. With V trimmed by 3 bases and J by 2 bases, 5 bases remained unmatched. Germline assignment: CDR1 SGDLS and CDR2 YYNGEE. The origin of this receptor is an adult with an advanced solid tumor such as melanoma, head and neck, liver or kidney cancer. The gene calls are TRBV9 and TRBJ2-7; 7 nucleotides align to TRBD2. Sequencing was performed on CD4+ or CD8+ T cells sorted from blood, taken in a trial of the OX40 agonist ivuxolimab. The CDR3, as DNA: TGTGCCAGCAGCGCAAGGGAGGGGCCCTACGAGCAGTACTTC. Protein: CASSAREGPYEQYF.